This T cell receptor (beta chain) was identified during a study of T cell changes during pregnancy in multiple sclerosis. From germline, CDR1 is MGHRA and CDR2 YSYEKL. Trimming took 4 bases from V and 1 from J, leaving 13 bases between them. This CDR3 region has 16 residues. This clone was observed a handful of times. Method: immunoSEQ multiplex PCR; TCRdb's copy keeps in-frame clones and lacks some. The repertoire holds roughly 30,000 clones, with roughly nine tenths as singletons. This TCR came from a female donor with multiple sclerosis, enrolled in a pregnancy study. This sample comprised CD8+ T cells from peripheral blood mononuclear cells, obtained in the second trimester of pregnancy. The chain recombines TRBV4-1 with TRBJ2-2; TRBD1 might be the D (6 bases). The CDR3 is CASSPSEQGNTGELFF. The CDR3 coding sequence is TGCGCCAGCAGCCCCTCCGAACAGGGGAACACCGGGGAGCTGTTTTTT.